These 15 T cell receptor beta chains were sequenced from one sample in a study of response to subunit inactivated influenza vaccine. TCRdb re-called the RT-PCR reads through MiXCR, storing one row per CDR3 protein. The repertoire has hundreds of thousands of distinct CDR3 sequences, approximately 7.1% of them found once; the top ten carry 10% to 15%. This specimen was PBMCs from blood, taken less than 30 months after vaccination. Source of these receptors: a man between 50 and 75 years old who received an inactivated influenza vaccine.

The chain is built from TRBV28 and TRBJ2-1, with D uncertain. This CDR3 has 14 residues. Germline V gene lookup returns CDR1 MDHEN and CDR2 SYDVKM. Trimming took off 1 base at V and 0 bases at J, with 4 bases between the two ends. The CDR3: CASSLSASYNEQFF. The CDR3 DNA reads as TGTGCCAGCAGTTTATCCGCCTCCTACAATGAGCAGTTCTTC.

The genes are TRBV12-3 or TRBV12-4 and TRBJ2-7, with 9 bases matching TRBD1. V lost 6 bases, J lost 3 bases, and 9 bases stayed unmatched. The CDR3 has 15 residues. DNA for the CDR3: TGTGCCAGCAGACCGGGACAGGGATCAGGCTACGAGCAGTACTTC. Protein product: CASRPGQGSGYEQYF.

The table lists this clonotype with a few counts. This rearrangement joins TRBV5-1 to TRBJ1-2; 7 bases map to TRBD1. The CDR3 is 15 residues long. V lost 0 bases to trimming and J lost 8 bases; unmatched junction nucleotides: 10. Germline lookup yields CDR1 SGHRS and CDR2 YFSETQ. The DNA for the CDR3 is TGCGCCAGCAGCTTGGCCCTCCGGGACAGAGGGGGCTACACCTTC. It codes for CASSLALRDRGGYTF. Complete variable domain (other parts from reference TRBV5-1 and TRBJ1-2): KAGVTQTPRYLIKTRGQQVTLSCSPISGHRSVSWYQQTPGQGLQFLFEYFSETQRNKGNFPGRFSGRQFSNSRSEMNVSTLELGDSALYLCASSLALRDRGGYTFGSGTRLTVV.

The table lists this clonotype with a few counts. The chain recombines TRBV19 with TRBJ2-1; no clear D gene. The CDR3 extends over 16 amino acids. V was pared by 5 bases and J by 5 bases, with 19 bases between. The V gene's germline CDR1 is LNHDA and CDR2 SQIVND (reference sequence). DNA of the CDR3: TGTGCCAGTAGTCCCTCCCTTAGTGACTCTAACAATGAGCAGTTCTTC. The encoded protein is CASSPSLSDSNNEQFF. Complete variable domain (other parts from reference TRBV19 and TRBJ2-1): DGGITQSPKYLFRKEGQNVTLSCEQNLNHDAMYWYRQDPGQGLRLIYYSQIVNDFQKGDIAEGYSVSREKKESFPLTVTSAQKNPTAFYLCASSPSLSDSNNEQFFGPGTRLTVL.

This clonotype was seen many times. This rearrangement joins TRBV9 to TRBJ2-1; 10 bases fit TRBD2. The CDR3 loop spans 16 amino acids. CDR1 is SGDLS and CDR2 is YYNGEE in the germline V gene. The ends lost 3 bases at V and 2 bases at J; junction bases unmatched: 5. The CDR3 is CASSGRTSGTYNEQFF. The CDR3 DNA is TGTGCCAGCAGCGGCAGGACTAGCGGTACCTACAATGAGCAGTTCTTC.

This clonotype was picked up a small number of times. V and J are TRBV20-1 and TRBJ1-2; no reliable D call. Germline CDR1 is DFQATT and CDR2 is SNEGSKA (reference sequence). CDR3 length: 16 amino acids. Trimming pared 3 bases from V and 1 base from J, leaving 18 bases between. In DNA form, the CDR3 reads TGCAGTGCTAGGCCCGGGTCGAGCCTCCTTAACTATGGCTACACCTTC. It encodes CSARPGSSLLNYGYTF.

This clonotype occurred many times. This rearrangement joins TRBV9 to TRBJ2-3; D might be TRBD1 (6 bases). The CDR3 has 15 amino acids. The V gene lost 3 bases and the J gene lost 2 bases, with 13 bases spanning the gap. Germline-derived CDR1 and CDR2 are SGDLS and YYNGEE. CDR3 bases: TGTGCCAGCAGCGCAGAGGGACATATCACAGATACGCAGTATTTT. Protein sequence: CASSAEGHITDTQYF.

The chain links TRBV6-2 or TRBV6-3 to TRBJ1-2; D is possibly TRBD1 (5 bases). The CDR3 is 15 residues long. The germline V and J ends were trimmed by 5 bases and 6 bases, with 19 bases remaining between them. Germline CDR1 and CDR2: MNHEY and SVGEGT. In nucleotides, the CDR3 is TGTGCCAGCAGTAAGCCCGGGGCGCCACTCAATGGCTACACCTTC. Translation gives CASSKPGAPLNGYTF.

The rearrangement joins TRBV28 to TRBJ2-1; 12 bases are shared with TRBD2. Per the germline V gene, CDR1 is MDHEN and CDR2 is SYDVKM. J gave up 8 bases and V 5 bases, and 7 bases lay outside the gene matches. The CDR3 is made up of 15 amino acids. In DNA, the CDR3 is TGTGCCAGCAGTCTGTCTAGCGGGAGGGCCGATGAGCAGTTCTTC. Its translation: CASSLSSGRADEQFF.

This clonotype was seen ten or more times. The chain combines TRBV12-3 or TRBV12-4 with TRBJ1-4, with D possibly being TRBD1 (6 bases). Trimming removed 5 bases at V and 5 bases at J, with 12 bases between. The CDR3 runs to 14 residues. CDR3 residues: CASSLRGANEKLFF. In DNA form, the CDR3 reads TGTGCCAGCAGTCTCCGGGGGGCAAATGAAAAACTGTTTTTT.

This clonotype was detected only a few times. The rearrangement uses TRBV7-9 and TRBJ2-7; tentative D call: TRBD2 (6 bases). The CDR3 is 12 residues long. V dropped 4 bases and J dropped 5 bases, with 9 bases sitting between them. The germline CDR1 and CDR2 sequences are SEHNR and FQNEAQ (reference sequence). The CDR3 region is CASSSPGDEQYF. The DNA of the CDR3 is TGTGCCAGCAGCTCGCCGGGGGACGAGCAGTACTTC.

This clonotype was counted ten times or more. The chain has TRBV13 and TRBJ2-3; D is ambiguous. The CDR3 is 12 amino acids. The V gene's germline CDR1 is PRHDT and CDR2 FYEKMQ (reference sequence). V lost 1 base and J 4 bases, leaving 3 bases between the germline ends. CDR3 nucleotides: TGTGCCAGCAGCTTAGAACCAGATACGCAGTATTTT. Translation gives CASSLEPDTQYF.

A few counts support this clonotype. The chain employs TRBV29-1 and TRBJ2-5, with TRBD1 matching over 9 bases. CDR1 SQVTM and CDR2 ANQGSEA come from the germline V gene. The CDR3 is 13 residues long. With 5 bases clipped from V and 4 bases from J, the junction kept 5 bases outside the gene matches. CDR3 loop: CSVRQGGTETQYF. As DNA, the CDR3 is TGCAGCGTTAGACAGGGGGGGACAGAGACCCAGTACTTC.

J is TRBJ2-1 and V is TRBV27; 12 nucleotides line up with TRBD2. The CDR3 covers 14 residues. Germline trimming cut 7 bases from V and 6 bases from J; bases unmatched to any gene: 4. Germline-derived CDR1 and CDR2 are MNHEY and SMNVEV (reference sequence). CDR3 amino acids: CASTLAGGANEQFF. The CDR3 region has the DNA TGTGCCAGCACCCTAGCGGGAGGGGCCAATGAGCAGTTCTTC.

The V call is TRBV7-8, the J call TRBJ1-1; no clear D gene. The V gene lost 3 bases and the J gene lost 2 bases, with 19 bases spanning the gap. This CDR3 comprises 17 residues. Germline V gives CDR1 SGHVS, CDR2 FQNEAQ. The CDR3 loop reads CASSFRGGTSRNTEAFF. The CDR3 bases are TGTGCCAGCAGCTTCAGAGGTGGAACTTCGAGAAACACTGAAGCTTTCTTT.